One T cell receptor (beta chain) is described in this entry. This record comes from a study of human T cells and chemical hapten exposure. Germline V gene sequence: CDR1 MNHEY, CDR2 SVGEGT. The V and J ends lost 5 bases and 3 bases respectively, with 11 bases between them. The CDR3 contains 14 residues. Described time point: pre-sensitization, week 0. The treatment was: therapeutic diphenylcyclopropenone sensitization with weekly scalp DPC. From whole blood left unfractionated, total RNA was extracted. The library tagged each cDNA molecule with unique molecular identifiers. TCRdb ran MiXCR on the RACE reads and lists one entry per CDR3 protein. This repertoire shows under 40,000 distinct CDR3 sequences, about a tenth found once; its top ten account for 27%.

This clonotype was obtained from a man aged 45-60 years with alopecia areata. Some clones in this sample may be carry-over from other donors' samples. This sample comprised whole blood, obtained in connection with sensitization to the hapten diphenylcyclopropenone (DPC). The chain recombines TRBV6-2 or TRBV6-3 with TRBJ2-1; TRBD1 might be the D (6 bases). CDR3 residues: CASSPRGIYNEQFF. The CDR3 DNA reads TGTGCCAGCAGTCCCAGGGGTATCTACAATGAGCAGTTCTTC.